These 16 T cell receptor beta chains were sequenced from one sample in a study of T-cell memory formation after mild COVID-19 (dated by TCRdb to the early 2020s). Receptor amplification or capture employed 5' RACE. The data were produced on an Illumina NovaSeq 6000. TCRdb redid the processing of the public reads, applying fastp at Q25 and MiXCR, and retained in-frame beta chains. Every distinct CDR3 protein forms one entry, paired with its most common genes and DNA. The sample data list a few hundred thousand distinct CDR3 sequences, and roughly 8.2% of these were observed just once. The ten largest clones take up less than 25% of the sample. Sequencing was carried out using PBMCs or a T cell subset sorted from them (not recorded which). These receptors originate from a man aged 18 to 29 who had mild COVID-19 (a few samples of this study predate the infection). The sample titles of this study are shuffled in the database, so cell type and time point are left out; the donor was told from shared clones.

V and J are TRBV6-5 and TRBJ1-6, with TRBD1 as a possible D gene (6 bases). This CDR3 has 19 amino acids. Germline lookup yields CDR1 MNHEY and CDR2 SVGAGI. V lost 2 bases to trimming and J lost 3 bases, with 20 bases between them. CDR3 sequence reads: CASSYPKGGEGNYNSPLHF. The DNA of the CDR3 is TGTGCCAGCAGTTACCCGAAGGGGGGGGAGGGGAACTATAATTCACCCCTCCACTTT.

This clonotype was counted between two and nine times. The junction and the germline gene differ at one end; a read error may be behind it. The chain combines TRBV7-2 with TRBJ1-4; 8 bases align to TRBD1. From germline, CDR1 is SGHTA and CDR2 FQGNSA. The CDR3 length is 16 residues. The CDR3 loop reads CDSSLIGQGANEKLFF. In DNA, the CDR3 is TGTGACAGCAGCTTAATAGGACAGGGAGCTAATGAAAAACTGTTTTTT. The full variable domain, in which reference TRBV7-2 and TRBJ1-4 provide the parts outside the CDR3, is GAGVSQSPSNKVTEKGKDVELRCDPISGHTALYWYRQSLGQGLEFLIYFQGNSAPDKSGLPSDRFSAERTGGSVSTLTIQRTQQEDSAVYLCDSSLIGQGANEKLFFGSGTQLSVL.

DNA of the CDR3: TGTGCCAGCGGGCAGGGTTCAGATACGCAGTATTTT. This codes for CASGQGSDTQYF. This chain uses TRBV6-6 with TRBJ2-3; possible D gene TRBD1, 5 bases. The CDR3 covers 12 residues. Trimming stripped 8 bases from V and 4 bases from J, with 10 bases between. Germline CDR1 is MNHNY and CDR2 is SVGAGI (reference sequence).

The CDR3, as DNA: TGTTGTGGCGGGGATAACAATGAGCAGTTCTTC. Protein: CCGGDNNEQFF. The chain couples TRBV7-9 to TRBJ2-1; D might be TRBD2 (6 bases). Germline CDR1 is SEHNR and CDR2 is FQNEAQ (reference sequence). This CDR3 has 11 amino acids.

V gene TRBV9 combines with J gene TRBJ1-2; D possibly corresponds to TRBD1 (5 bases). This CDR3 region has 13 residues. V lost 3 bases and J 4 bases, leaving 10 bases between the germline ends. The V gene's germline CDR1 is SGDLS and CDR2 YYNGEE. The CDR3 sequence: CASSEGSSYGYTF. The CDR3 nucleotides are TGTGCCAGCAGCGAGGGGTCTAGCTATGGCTACACCTTC. Using reference TRBV9 and TRBJ1-2 for the parts outside the CDR3, the full variable domain is DSGVTQTPKHLITATGQRVTLRCSPRSGDLSVYWYQQSLDQGLQFLIQYYNGEERAKGNILERFSAQQFPDLHSELNLSSLELGDSALYFCASSEGSSYGYTFGSGTRLTVV.

In this sample, this clonotype turned up a few times. The chain joins TRBV5-1 to TRBJ2-1; 8 nucleotides match TRBD1. CDR1 is SGHRS and CDR2 is YFSETQ in the germline V gene. This CDR3 has 14 residues. V shed 5 bases, J shed 9 bases, and the junction held 10 bases outside the gene matches. The CDR3 protein is CASRSRQGIAEQFF. The DNA of the CDR3 is TGCGCCAGCAGAAGCAGACAGGGGATCGCTGAGCAGTTCTTC.

This clonotype was observed a few times. The CDR3: CASSSSGGTEFF. For the CDR3, the DNA is TGTGCCAGCAGCTCTAGCGGGGGGACTGAGTTCTTC. V is TRBV7-2 and J is TRBJ2-1, with 11 bases lining up with TRBD2. Germline V gene sequence: CDR1 SGHTA, CDR2 FQGNSA. The CDR3 covers 12 residues. The ends lost 4 bases at V and 14 bases at J; junction bases unmatched: 4.

J is TRBJ1-3 and V is TRBV5-1, with no clear D. CDR1 SGHRS and CDR2 YFSETQ come from the germline V gene. This CDR3 region has 17 residues. V gave up 0 bases and J gave up 0 bases, with 13 bases separating them. The CDR3 here is CASSLGDTSPSGNTIYF. The CDR3 nucleotides read TGCGCCAGCAGCTTGGGGGATACTTCCCCCTCTGGAAACACCATATATTTT.

The chain combines TRBV12-3 or TRBV12-4 with TRBJ1-2, with a weak D call TRBD1 (5 bases). The CDR3 is 13 residues long. Trimming stripped 3 bases from V and 8 bases from J, with 13 bases between. CDR3 sequence (DNA): TGTGCCAGCAGTTTCCGCGACAGCGAAGGCTACACCTTC. Amino acids: CASSFRDSEGYTF.

This chain connects TRBV4-3 to TRBJ2-3; D perhaps matches TRBD2 (5 bases). V lost 0 bases and J lost 7, with 17 bases in between. This CDR3 is 16 amino acids long. Germline-derived CDR1 and CDR2 are LGHNA and YSLEER. The CDR3 nucleotides read TGCGCCAGCAGCCAAGAAAAAGGACTCCGCACGAATACGCAGTATTTT. Translation: CASSQEKGLRTNTQYF.

The chain employs TRBV5-5 and TRBJ1-5, with D possibly matching TRBD1 (6 bases). CDR1 SGHKS and CDR2 YYEKEE come from the germline V gene (reference sequence). The CDR3 has 15 residues. Trimming shortened V by 0 bases and J by 5 bases, and 12 bases separated the two germline ends. CDR3: CASSLEGGTHQPQHF. The CDR3 coding sequence is TGTGCCAGCAGCTTGGAGGGGGGCACCCATCAGCCCCAGCATTTT.

For the CDR3, the DNA is TGTGCCAGCCCAACCGGACAGAAATCCCCCTACGAGCAGTACGTC. Residues: CASPTGQKSPYEQYV. The chain links TRBV18 to TRBJ2-7, with a possible D match to TRBD1 (6 bases). V gave up 8 bases and J gave up 2 bases, with 19 bases separating them. The CDR3 is 15 residues long. Germline CDR1 reads KGHSH; CDR2 reads LQKENI.

The sample holds a few counts of this clonotype. This chain connects TRBV7-2 to TRBJ2-7; D remains ambiguous. Trimming took off 6 bases at V and 6 bases at J, with 15 bases between the two ends. Germline-derived CDR1 and CDR2 are SGHTA and FQGNSA. The CDR3 spans 13 residues. The CDR3 nucleotides read TGTGCCAGCAGTACGAGATCCGGGCGCGAGCAGTACTTC. Protein sequence: CASSTRSGREQYF.

V and J are TRBV7-2 and TRBJ2-3; D is unclear. The CDR3 covers 18 residues. V lost 5 bases and J 0 bases, leaving 21 bases between the germline ends. Looked up from germline, CDR1 is SGHTA and CDR2 is FQGNSA. The CDR3 here is CASSQMRPMGFSTDTQYF. CDR3 bases: TGTGCCAGCAGCCAGATGAGACCAATGGGATTTAGCACAGATACGCAGTATTTT.

V gene TRBV21-1 combines with J gene TRBJ1-4; the DNA was not used to check the table's D call, TRBD1. TRBV21-1 is marked as a pseudogene. The CDR3 has 15 residues. CDR3 nucleotide sequence: TGTGCCAGCAGCCTCCGACAGGGCGGTCGTGAAAAACTGTTTTTT. It translates to CASSLRQGGREKLFF.

This clonotype came up many times. The rearrangement joins TRBV4-1 to TRBJ1-1; D not resolved. CDR3 length: 13 residues. Trimming shortened V by 4 bases and J by 0 bases, and 6 bases separated the two germline ends. Germline lookup yields CDR1 MGHRA and CDR2 YSYEKL. The CDR3 region has the DNA TGCGCCAGCAGCCTACGGATGAACACTGAAGCTTTCTTT. Its protein product is CASSLRMNTEAFF.